The next 22 T cell receptor beta chains were all read from a single sample in a study of cytotoxic CD8 clonotypes in ibrutinib-treated CLL (TCRdb year 2021). To prepare the library, the immunoSEQ multiplex PCR assay was applied. TCRdb provides this immuneACCESS table in a form limited to in-frame rearrangements. Some clones are lacking; in checked studies, under half of them reflect an unresolved V gene, and why the rest are absent is not known. The sample table lists approximately 92,000 clones, 75% to 80% of them with a count of one. The ten largest clones represent roughly 24% of the sample. Read against the paper, the sample's time point label means: 20 to 30 months on ibrutinib. Sequenced here: PBMCs, sampled after 24 months of ibrutinib treatment. These receptors were obtained from a human donor with chronic lymphocytic leukemia.

This clone was counted between two and nine times. The chain combines TRBV6-1 with TRBJ2-2; D is uncertain. V lost 3 bases and J 12 bases, leaving 17 bases between the germline ends. CDR3 length: 14 residues. Germline CDR1 is MNHNS and CDR2 is SASEGT. CDR3: CASSEVPEFGKLFF. CDR3 nucleotide sequence: TGTGCCAGCAGTGAGGTTCCCGAATTTGGGAAGCTGTTTTTT.

The chain joins TRBV6-1 to TRBJ2-2; no firm D call. This CDR3 has 15 amino acids. Trimming left V 2 bases short and J 2 bases short, with 9 bases between. The germline V gene has CDR1 MNHNS and CDR2 SASEGT. The CDR3 loop is CASSEREKNTGELFF. CDR3 sequence (DNA): TGTGCCAGCAGTGAAAGGGAAAAAAACACCGGGGAGCTGTTTTTT.

This clone is labeled medium-sized. J is TRBJ2-6 and V is TRBV5-1; weak D call: TRBD2 (8 bases). This CDR3 region has 19 residues. CDR1 SGHRS and CDR2 YFSETQ come from the germline V gene. The ends were cut back, 0 bases at V and 2 bases at J, with 18 bases in the middle. The DNA for the CDR3 is TGCGCCAGCAGCTTGGCGGGAGGGGGCGCAAGTACTGGGGCCAACGTCCTGACTTTC. Translation: CASSLAGGGASTGANVLTF.

The chain couples TRBV4-2 to TRBJ1-1, with D possibly TRBD1 on 5 matching bases. V shed 5 bases and J shed 1 base, with 17 bases lying between them. Germline loops: CDR1 LGHNA, CDR2 YNFKEQ. The CDR3 extends over 16 amino acids. For the CDR3, the DNA is TGTGCCAGCAGCTTGGGGTGGGGGTCGGAGAACACTGAAGCTTTCTTT. This encodes CASSLGWGSENTEAFF.

The chain is built from TRBV2 and TRBJ2-3, with TRBD1 matching over 10 bases. Germline V gene data show CDR1 as SNHLY and CDR2 as FYNNEI. Trimming at V came to 6 bases and at J to 1 base, leaving 4 bases not matched to a gene. This CDR3 is 15 amino acids long. CDR3 coding DNA: TGTGCCAGCAGAACCGGGACAGGGGGCACAGATACGCAGTATTTT. Its protein product is CASRTGTGGTDTQYF.

This chain uses TRBV25-1 with TRBJ2-7; no firm D call. V dropped 3 bases and J dropped 7 bases, with 10 bases sitting between them. In germline, CDR1 is MGHDK, CDR2 SYGVNS. CDR3 length equals 12 residues. The CDR3 DNA reads as TGTGCCAGCAGTGAGGGTGTTGGGGAGCAGTACTTC. Protein sequence: CASSEGVGEQYF.

V gene TRBV6-4 combines with J gene TRBJ2-1, with a tentative D call TRBD2 (6 bases). Trimming shortened V by 6 bases and J by 4 bases, and 13 bases separated the two germline ends. This CDR3 is 14 amino acids long. The germline CDR1 and CDR2 sequences are MRHNA and SNTAGT. The CDR3 DNA reads as TGTGCCAGCAGCGGGGTGGGGGGTTACAATGAGCAGTTCTTC. It specifies CASSGVGGYNEQFF.

The V call is TRBV28, the J call TRBJ2-7; the D gene is possibly TRBD1 (6 bases). The V gene's germline CDR1 is MDHEN and CDR2 SYDVKM. This CDR3 spans 15 amino acids. Deletions cut 5 bases from V and 3 bases from J, with 17 bases between. The CDR3: CASSTYTGSYYEQYF. CDR3 DNA sequence: TGTGCCAGCAGTACTTATACAGGGTCGTACTACGAGCAGTACTTC.

This chain links TRBV9 with TRBJ1-6, with D possibly being TRBD1 (5 bases). The CDR3 totals 15 residues. Trimming stripped 0 bases from V and 7 bases from J, with 11 bases between. Germline values: CDR1 SGDLS, CDR2 YYNGEE. In nucleotides, the CDR3 is TGTGCCAGCAGCGTAGAGCCCGGGGGGAATTCACCCCTCCACTTT. Its protein is CASSVEPGGNSPLHF.

The chain carries TRBV28 and TRBJ2-7; TRBD2 aligns across 12 bases. J was trimmed by 5 bases and V by 6 bases; bases with no gene match: 11. This CDR3 comprises 16 residues. Germline V gene data show CDR1 as MDHEN and CDR2 as SYDVKM. CDR3 coding DNA: TGTGCCAGCAGCCGACTCTCTAGCGGGAGGGTCAACGAGCAGTACTTC. Protein product: CASSRLSSGRVNEQYF.

This chain's CDR3 is CASSYEDARGTEAFF. CDR3 DNA sequence: TGTGCCAGCAGTTACGAGGACGCGAGGGGCACTGAAGCTTTCTTT. The V and J genes are TRBV6-5 and TRBJ1-1; a weak D match, TRBD1 (5 bases). Looked up from germline, CDR1 is MNHEY and CDR2 is SVGAGI. This CDR3 has 15 residues. V lost 2 bases to trimming and J lost 4 bases, with 14 bases between them.

The CDR3 DNA sequence: TGTGCCAGCAGCCAAGACCTCCGGCAGCCCCAGCATTTT. Translating gives CASSQDLRQPQHF. The chain is built from TRBV4-2 and TRBJ1-5; no definite D call. Per the germline V gene, CDR1 is LGHNA and CDR2 is YNFKEQ. The CDR3 extends over 13 amino acids. V was trimmed by 0 bases and J by 7 bases, leaving 7 bases between them.

This rearrangement joins TRBV27 to TRBJ1-1; maybe TRBD1 (5 bases). The length of the CDR3 is 15 residues. The germline gives CDR1 MNHEY, CDR2 SMNVEV (reference sequence). V was shortened by 5 bases and J by 6 bases, with 19 bases between the two germline ends. CDR3 coding DNA: TGTGCCAGCAGTATTAACCAGGGTGGGTCTTCTGAAGCTTTCTTT. Amino acids: CASSINQGGSSEAFF.

This chain joins TRBV7-8 and TRBJ1-4; no reliable D call. CDR3 size: 11 residues. From germline, CDR1 is SGHVS and CDR2 FQNEAQ. V shed 5 bases and J shed 6 bases, with 4 bases lying between them. The CDR3 nucleotides are TGTGCCAGCAGCGAACATGAAAAACTGTTTTTT. It translates to CASSEHEKLFF.

The V call is TRBV6-6, the J call TRBJ1-2, with D perhaps TRBD1 (5 bases). The V and J ends lost 8 bases and 4 bases respectively, with 14 bases between them. This CDR3 comprises 13 residues. Germline values: CDR1 MNHNY, CDR2 SVGAGI (reference sequence). The CDR3 loop is CASYKGASYGYTF. The DNA of the CDR3 is TGTGCCAGCTACAAAGGGGCCAGCTATGGCTACACCTTC.

About this clone: One end of the junction fails to match germline, which may point to a read error. This sequence joins TRBV19 and TRBJ2-1, with 10 bases lining up with TRBD2. This CDR3 is 16 amino acids long. The germline gives CDR1 LNHDA, CDR2 SQIVND (reference sequence). Here the CDR3 DNA reads TGTGCCAGTAGTATGGCTAGCGGGAGTTTTTACAGTGAGCAGTTCTTC. Amino acid sequence: CASSMASGSFYSEQFF.

This chain uses TRBV18 with TRBJ2-3; 8 bases match TRBD2. J gave up 5 bases and V 3 bases, and 10 bases lay outside the gene matches. This CDR3 is built from 16 residues. CDR1 and CDR2 from the germline V gene are KGHSH and LQKENI. The CDR3 DNA follows: TGTGCCAGCTCACCCACATGGACTAGCCGGGGAGATACGCAGTATTTT. Its protein product is CASSPTWTSRGDTQYF.

The chain links TRBV5-1 to TRBJ1-4; a possible D gene is TRBD1 (5 bases). The V end lost 5 bases, the J end lost 8 bases, and 19 bases lay between the germline ends. The CDR3 length is 15 residues. The germline gives CDR1 SGHRS, CDR2 YFSETQ. Here the CDR3 reads CASSERPGPGEKLFF. In DNA, the CDR3 is TGCGCCAGCAGTGAGAGACCGGGACCGGGGGAAAAACTGTTTTTT.

This clone occurred many times. This chain links TRBV27 with TRBJ1-5; 7 bases line up with TRBD1. This CDR3 is 13 amino acids long. V lost 5 bases and J lost 9; bases outside the gene matches: 7. Germline values: CDR1 MNHEY, CDR2 SMNVEV (reference sequence). The CDR3 region is CASSERQGTPQHF. For the CDR3, the DNA is TGTGCCAGCAGTGAGCGACAGGGAACGCCCCAGCATTTT.

CDR3 DNA: TGTGCCAGTAATGGGGGAAGGGGGCTTGGCACTGAAGCTTTCTTT. Protein sequence: CASNGGRGLGTEAFF. V usage is TRBV19 and J usage is TRBJ1-1, with TRBD1 matching 7 bases. J lost 4 bases, V lost 7 bases, and 12 bases had no gene match. Germline loops: CDR1 LNHDA, CDR2 SQIVND (reference sequence). This CDR3 has 15 residues.

This clone was seen repeatedly, ten times or more. This sequence joins TRBV6-6 and TRBJ1-5, with 7 positions matching TRBD1. The germline V gene encodes CDR1 MNHNY and CDR2 SVGAGI (reference sequence). V lost 5 bases and J lost 4; bases outside the gene matches: 5. There are 14 residues in the CDR3. This CDR3 reads CASSTGTVNQPQHF. The CDR3, as DNA: TGTGCCAGCAGTACCGGGACAGTAAATCAGCCCCAGCATTTT.

The table lists this clone with many counts. The V gene is TRBV2, the J gene TRBJ2-7; 7 nucleotides align to TRBD1. From germline, CDR1 is SNHLY and CDR2 FYNNEI. The CDR3 is made up of 13 amino acids. V was clipped by 9 bases and J by 3 bases; unmatched bases: 8. The CDR3 reads CASTSGQNYEQYF. As DNA, the CDR3 is TGTGCCAGTACATCGGGACAGAACTACGAGCAGTACTTC.